This T cell receptor (beta chain) was recorded in a study of cytomegalovirus exposure and HLA in healthy donors. PCR primers comprised 60 Vbeta and 13 Jbeta primers. Produced via immunoSEQ multiplex PCR; TCRdb's table is partial and in-frame only. The sample lists roughly 100,000 clones; about 80% were seen once. The germline V gene encodes CDR1 SGDLS and CDR2 YYNGEE. This CDR3 region has 15 residues. With 3 bases clipped from V and 0 bases from J, the junction kept 3 bases outside the gene matches. The chain combines TRBV9 with TRBJ1-3; TRBD1 matches 7 bases. The sample comprised PBMCs. This receptor was taken from a man between 60 and 70 years old in good health and CMV-seropositive. CDR3 in amino acids: CASSATGSSGNTIYF. In nucleotides, the CDR3 is TGTGCCAGCAGCGCGACAGGGAGCTCTGGAAACACCATATATTTT.